Presented here are 14 T cell receptor beta chains from one specimen sequenced in a study of graft-versus-host responses after intestinal transplantation. Clones were sequenced by immunoSEQ multiplex PCR, and TCRdb holds only the in-frame ones, with some missing. Of 6,800 or so clones in the sample, roughly a third were seen once. Responders that carried the CFSE label, approximately 200,000 of them, were plated with approximately 200,000 irradiated, violet-dye-labeled stimulator cells. The material was alloreactive CD8+ T cells from a mixed lymphocyte reaction culture, obtained before transplantation. Indicated subset: CFSE-low proliferating T cells sorted from roughly six-day pre-transplant mixed lymphocyte reaction (GvH or HvG direction). These receptors were taken from a human patient who was an organ donor for intestinal transplantation.

This clone showed up just a few times. The chain uses TRBV4-2 and TRBJ1-5; no firm D call. Per germline, CDR1 LGHNA and CDR2 YNFKEQ. With 4 bases removed from V and 0 bases from J, the gap between germline ends came to 10 bases. The CDR3 is 15 amino acids. This CDR3 is CASSPWAGSNQPQHF. The CDR3 DNA reads TGTGCCAGCAGCCCTTGGGCGGGTAGCAATCAGCCCCAGCATTTT.

The rearrangement uses TRBV7-6 and TRBJ2-7, with TRBD1 as a possible D gene (5 bases). CDR3 length: 14 amino acids. Trimming cost V 5 bases and J 2 bases, with 13 bases left between them. Germline V gene lookup returns CDR1 SGHVS and CDR2 FNYEAQ. CDR3 DNA: TGTGCCAGCAGCGTAGGGGCAGGAACCTACGAGCAGTACTTC. Encoded protein: CASSVGAGTYEQYF.

This rearrangement joins TRBV5-1 to TRBJ2-7; D remains ambiguous. Trimming shortened V by 4 bases and J by 4 bases, and 30 bases separated the two germline ends. CDR3 length equals 19 residues. The germline V gene has CDR1 SGHRS and CDR2 YFSETQ. CDR3 residues: CASSPVGLIWPRLLYEQYF. DNA of the CDR3: TGCGCCAGCAGCCCTGTTGGGCTTATATGGCCGAGACTTCTATACGAGCAGTACTTC.

Points on this clone: With only one base between it and a far larger clone, this is likely a read error. The rearrangement links TRBV7-2 to TRBJ1-2; TRBD1 agrees at 8 bases. The ends lost 5 bases at V and 3 bases at J; junction bases unmatched: 5. The CDR3 has 14 residues. Germline CDR1 is SGHTA and CDR2 is FQGNSA. CDR3 nucleotides: TGTGCCAGCAGCCACGGACAGGGAGACTATGGCTACACCTTC. Translating gives CASSHGQGDYGYTF.

For the CDR3, the DNA is TGTGCCAGCAGTTTACCTGCAGGGGGCGCGAACACTGAAGCTTTCTTT. This gives the protein CASSLPAGGANTEAFF. This chain links TRBV7-3 with TRBJ1-1, with 8 positions matching TRBD1. Trimming took 6 bases from V and 1 from J; bases not matched to a gene: 10. Germline assignment: CDR1 SGHTA and CDR2 FQGTGA. The CDR3 contains 16 residues.

In its sample, this clone was seen a few times. The V and J genes are TRBV5-8 and TRBJ2-1; D unresolved. The germline V gene has CDR1 SGHTS and CDR2 YDEGEE. The CDR3 runs to 13 residues. Trimming pared 0 bases from V and 7 bases from J, leaving 8 bases between. CDR3 protein: CASSLAMGNEQFF. CDR3 sequence (DNA): TGTGCCAGCAGCTTGGCCATGGGGAATGAGCAGTTCTTC.

This clone has only a few counts. The chain uses TRBV7-3 and TRBJ2-3; 7 bases line up with TRBD2. The CDR3 loop spans 15 amino acids. The V gene end was trimmed by 0 bases and the J gene end by 6 bases; junction bases not matched to a gene: 6. Looked up from germline, CDR1 is SGHTA and CDR2 is FQGTGA. The CDR3 loop is CASSLTPTSRDTQYF. The CDR3 region has the DNA TGTGCCAGCAGCTTAACCCCGACTAGCCGGGATACGCAGTATTTT.

About this clone: Only one base separates this from a far larger clonotype, so it likely reflects a read error. This chain connects TRBV4-3 to TRBJ1-1, with a possible D match to TRBD1 (6 bases). Germline V gene data show CDR1 as LGHNA and CDR2 as YSLEER. The CDR3 has 16 residues. Trimming left V 2 bases short and J 2 bases short, with 15 bases between. The chain's CDR3 is CASSQSPGTFNTEAFF. Here the CDR3 DNA reads TGCGCCAGCAGCCAATCACCCGGGACATTTAACACTGAAGCTTTCTTT.

CDR3 in amino acids: CASSGGVNEQYF. CDR3 coding DNA: TGTGCCAGTTCGGGTGGGGTTAACGAGCAGTACTTC. The chain employs TRBV19 and TRBJ2-7; D is undetermined. The germline gives CDR1 LNHDA, CDR2 SQIVND (reference sequence). This CDR3 comprises 12 residues. V lost 8 bases and J 5 bases, leaving 13 bases between the germline ends. The complete variable domain, with remaining parts taken from reference TRBV19 and TRBJ2-7, reads DGGITQSPKYLFRKEGQNVTLSCEQNLNHDAMYWYRQDPGQGLRLIYYSQIVNDFQKGDIAEGYSVSREKKESFPLTVTSAQKNPTAFYLCASSGGVNEQYFGPGTRLTVT.

V gene TRBV21-1 combines with J gene TRBJ2-5; the DNA was not compared with TRBD1, the D call given in the table. TRBV21-1 is an annotated pseudogene. The CDR3 contains 13 residues. CDR3 DNA sequence: TGTGCCAGCAGCGGACAGACCAAAGAGACCCAGTACTTC. Translating it yields CASSGQTKETQYF.

This clone is judged medium-sized. The chain links TRBV6-5 to TRBJ1-4; unclear D gene. Germline V gives CDR1 MNHEY, CDR2 SVGAGI. There are 13 residues in the CDR3. With 7 bases removed from V and 5 bases from J, the gap between germline ends came to 11 bases. Written as DNA, the CDR3 is TGTGCCAGCAAGGATCCGTTGAATGAAAAACTGTTTTTT. It yields the protein CASKDPLNEKLFF.

The chain joins TRBV4-1 to TRBJ2-7; D is unresolved. V was shortened by 0 bases and J by 2 bases, with 8 bases between the two germline ends. This CDR3 has 14 amino acids. Looked up from germline, CDR1 is MGHRA and CDR2 is YSYEKL. The CDR3 here is CASSQDKGTYEQYF. DNA for the CDR3: TGCGCCAGCAGCCAAGATAAGGGAACCTACGAGCAGTACTTC.

This chain's CDR3 is CASSQQGARTDTQYF. The CDR3 bases are TGTGCCAGCAGCCAGCAGGGGGCAAGGACAGATACGCAGTATTTT. The chain couples TRBV7-6 to TRBJ2-3; the match to TRBD1 covers 8 bases. The ends lost 5 bases at V and 3 bases at J; junction bases unmatched: 7. Germline CDR1 SGHVS, CDR2 FNYEAQ. The CDR3 is 15 residues long.

This clone has just a few counts. The rearrangement uses TRBV18 and TRBJ2-3; D not certain. Germline CDR1 is KGHSH and CDR2 is LQKENI. This CDR3 comprises 15 residues. V gave up 2 bases and J gave up 0 bases, with 9 bases separating them. CDR3 coding DNA: TGTGCCAGCTCACCAAGAGGCTTTAGCACAGATACGCAGTATTTT. Translation gives CASSPRGFSTDTQYF.